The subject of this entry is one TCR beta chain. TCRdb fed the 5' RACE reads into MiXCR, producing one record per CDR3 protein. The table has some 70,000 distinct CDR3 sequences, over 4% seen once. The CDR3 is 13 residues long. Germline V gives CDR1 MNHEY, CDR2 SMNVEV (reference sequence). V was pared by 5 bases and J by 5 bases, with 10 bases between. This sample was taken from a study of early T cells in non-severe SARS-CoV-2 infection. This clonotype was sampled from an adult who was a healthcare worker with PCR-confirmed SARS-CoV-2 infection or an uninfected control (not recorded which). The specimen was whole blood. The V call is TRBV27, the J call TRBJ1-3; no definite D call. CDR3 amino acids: CASSPLSRNTIYF. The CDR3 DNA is TGTGCCAGCAGTCCACTTAGTAGAAACACCATATATTTT.